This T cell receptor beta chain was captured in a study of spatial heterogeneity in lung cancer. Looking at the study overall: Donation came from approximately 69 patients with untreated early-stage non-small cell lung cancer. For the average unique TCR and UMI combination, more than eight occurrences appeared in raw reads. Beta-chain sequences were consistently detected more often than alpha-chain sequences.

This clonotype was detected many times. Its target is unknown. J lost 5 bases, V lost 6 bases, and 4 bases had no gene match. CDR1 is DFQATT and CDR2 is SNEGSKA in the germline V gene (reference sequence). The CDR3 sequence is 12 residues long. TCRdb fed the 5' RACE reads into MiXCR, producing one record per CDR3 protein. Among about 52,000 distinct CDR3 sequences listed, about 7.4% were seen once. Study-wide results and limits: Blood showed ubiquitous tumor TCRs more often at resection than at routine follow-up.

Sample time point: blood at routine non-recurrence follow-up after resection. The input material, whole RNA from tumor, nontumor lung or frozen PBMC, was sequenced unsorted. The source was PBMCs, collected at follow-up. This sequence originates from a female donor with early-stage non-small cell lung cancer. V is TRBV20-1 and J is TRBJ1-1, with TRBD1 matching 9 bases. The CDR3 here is CSAGQGGTEAFF. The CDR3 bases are TGCAGTGCGGGACAGGGTGGTACTGAAGCTTTCTTT.